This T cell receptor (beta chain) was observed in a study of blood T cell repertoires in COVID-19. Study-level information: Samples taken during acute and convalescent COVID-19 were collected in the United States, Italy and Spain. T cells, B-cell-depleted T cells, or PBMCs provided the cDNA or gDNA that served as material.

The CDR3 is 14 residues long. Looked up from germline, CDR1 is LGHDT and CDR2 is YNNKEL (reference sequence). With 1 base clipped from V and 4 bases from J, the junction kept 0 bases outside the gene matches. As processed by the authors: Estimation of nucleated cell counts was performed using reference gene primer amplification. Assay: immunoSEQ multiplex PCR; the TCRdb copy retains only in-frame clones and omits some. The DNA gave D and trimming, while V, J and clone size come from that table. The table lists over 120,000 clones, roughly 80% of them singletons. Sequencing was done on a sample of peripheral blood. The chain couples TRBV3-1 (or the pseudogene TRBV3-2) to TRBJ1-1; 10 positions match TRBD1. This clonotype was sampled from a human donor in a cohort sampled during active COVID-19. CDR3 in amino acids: CASSQGTGGTEAFF. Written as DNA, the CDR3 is TGTGCCAGCAGCCAAGGGACAGGGGGCACTGAAGCTTTCTTT.